The rows below give T cell receptor gamma chains drawn from one sample of a study of Vδ1+ human thymocytes. TCRdb reran clone calling via CATT on the multiplex PCR reads. The sample has thousands of gamma-chain clones, around 42% seen once. Specimen: Vdelta1+ gamma-delta thymocytes from the thymus. The receptors were sampled from a boy under two years old who had congenital heart surgery. CDR3s include the opening cysteine and the closing phenylalanine or tryptophan. Fields, in order: V gene, CDR3 protein.

v_gene: TRGV9; CDR3aa: CALWEVQSRKKLF
v_gene: TRGV4; CDR3aa: CATWDGYYYKKLF
v_gene: TRGV2; CDR3aa: CATWDGRSYKKLF
v_gene: TRGV3; CDR3aa: CATWDRLGRHYYKKLF
v_gene: TRGV3; CDR3aa: CATWSLYYKKLF
v_gene: TRGV3; CDR3aa: CATWDRRKYKKLF
v_gene: TRGV3; CDR3aa: CASWDRYYKKLF
v_gene: TRGV9; CDR3aa: CALWGPNYYRKLF
v_gene: TRGV4; CDR3aa: CATWSNSSDWIKTF
v_gene: TRGV5; CDR3aa: CATCDRRTYKKLF
v_gene: TRGV5; CDR3aa: CATWDRRYKKLF
v_gene: TRGV9; CDR3aa: CALWGKKLF
v_gene: TRGV5; CDR3aa: CATWDSFSMSFWKLF
v_gene: TRGV5; CDR3aa: CATWDLNYYKKLF
v_gene: TRGV4; CDR3aa: CATWDGYWDWIKTF
v_gene: TRGV4; CDR3aa: CATLYGRGNTLF
v_gene: TRGV3; CDR3aa: CATWDRPFYYYKKLF
v_gene: TRGV5; CDR3aa: CATWDRLNYKKLF
v_gene: TRGV9; CDR3aa: CASWELSKKLF
v_gene: TRGV3; CDR3aa: CATWDRPGSDWIKTF
v_gene: TRGV9; CDR3aa: CALWEGKGYYKKLF
v_gene: TRGV4; CDR3aa: CATWDVSGILF
v_gene: TRGV9; CDR3aa: CALWEVQGYKKLF
v_gene: TRGV4; CDR3aa: CANWGDYKKLF
v_gene: TRGV4; CDR3aa: CATWDSLNYKKLF
v_gene: TRGV8; CDR3aa: CATWDGRRKLF
v_gene: TRGV4; CDR3aa: CATWDQSYYKKLF
v_gene: TRGV9; CDR3aa: CALWDVNYYKKLF
v_gene: TRGV4; CDR3aa: CAAWDPYYKKLF
v_gene: TRGV9; CDR3aa: CALWEVQGYKKLF
v_gene: TRGV9; CDR3aa: CALWEPPKKLF
v_gene: TRGV8; CDR3aa: CATWDTTYYKKLF
v_gene: TRGV9; CDR3aa: CARDTYYKKLF
v_gene: TRGV4; CDR3aa: CATWDVGRIKTF
v_gene: TRGV9; CDR3aa: CALWEVPSNYYKKLF
v_gene: TRGV3; CDR3aa: CATWDRRLNYYKKLF
v_gene: TRGV9; CDR3aa: CALWEVYGKLF
v_gene: TRGV9; CDR3aa: CALWEVLGYKKLF
v_gene: TRGV9; CDR3aa: CALWVRKLF
v_gene: TRGV9; CDR3aa: CALWTLYYKKLF
v_gene: TRGV4; CDR3aa: CATWDVGYYKKLF
v_gene: TRGV9; CDR3aa: CALWAGELGKKIKVF
v_gene: TRGV9; CDR3aa: CALRITQELGKKIKVF